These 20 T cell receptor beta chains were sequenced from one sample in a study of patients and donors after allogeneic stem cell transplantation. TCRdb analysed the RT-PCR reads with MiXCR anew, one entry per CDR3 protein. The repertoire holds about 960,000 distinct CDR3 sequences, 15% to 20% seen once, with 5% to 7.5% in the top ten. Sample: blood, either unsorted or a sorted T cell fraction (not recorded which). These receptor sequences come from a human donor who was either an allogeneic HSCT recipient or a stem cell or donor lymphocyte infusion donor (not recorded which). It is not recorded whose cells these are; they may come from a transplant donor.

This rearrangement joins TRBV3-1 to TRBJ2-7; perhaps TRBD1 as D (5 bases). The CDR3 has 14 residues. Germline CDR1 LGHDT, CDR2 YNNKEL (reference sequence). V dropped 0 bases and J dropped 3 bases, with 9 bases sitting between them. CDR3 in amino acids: CASSQDAGYYEQYF. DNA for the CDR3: TGTGCCAGCAGCCAAGATGCAGGGTACTACGAGCAGTACTTC.

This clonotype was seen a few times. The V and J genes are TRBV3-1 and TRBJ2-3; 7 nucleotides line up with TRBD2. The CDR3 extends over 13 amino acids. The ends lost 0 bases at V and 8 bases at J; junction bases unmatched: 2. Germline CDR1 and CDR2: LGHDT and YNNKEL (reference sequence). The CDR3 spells CASSQDPGGTQYF. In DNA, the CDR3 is TGTGCCAGCAGCCAAGATCCGGGGGGTACGCAGTATTTT.

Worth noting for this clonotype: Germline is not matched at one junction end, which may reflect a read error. CDR3: CATSSATSGSTKYDF. CDR3 nucleotides: TGTGCCACCAGCAGTGCGACTAGCGGGAGTACGAAGTATGACTTC. The chain joins TRBV15 to TRBJ2-7, with 12 bases lining up with TRBD2. The CDR3 consists of 15 residues. Germline-derived CDR1 and CDR2 are LNHNV and YYDKDF (reference sequence).

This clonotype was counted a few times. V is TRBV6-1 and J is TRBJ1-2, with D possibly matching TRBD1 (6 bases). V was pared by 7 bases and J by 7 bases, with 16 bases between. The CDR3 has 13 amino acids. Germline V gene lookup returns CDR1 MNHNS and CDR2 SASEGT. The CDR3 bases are TGTGCCAGCAACTCCCGCAGGGGCAGTGGCTACACCTTC. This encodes CASNSRRGSGYTF.

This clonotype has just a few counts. The CDR3 protein is CASSSRSGANVLTF. DNA for the CDR3: TGCGCCAGCAGCTCTCGCTCTGGGGCCAACGTCCTGACTTTC. This sequence joins TRBV5-1 and TRBJ2-6; D not resolved. This CDR3 region has 14 residues. V lost 3 bases, J lost 0 bases, and 4 bases lay in between. The V gene's germline CDR1 is SGHRS and CDR2 YFSETQ.

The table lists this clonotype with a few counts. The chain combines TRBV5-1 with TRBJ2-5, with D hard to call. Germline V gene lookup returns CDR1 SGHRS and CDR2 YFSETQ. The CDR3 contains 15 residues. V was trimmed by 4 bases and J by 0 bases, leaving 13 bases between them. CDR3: CASSLGSTYQETQYF. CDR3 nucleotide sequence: TGCGCCAGCAGCCTAGGGTCAACCTACCAAGAGACCCAGTACTTC.

CDR3 in DNA: TGTGCCAGCAGTTATGCCGGGACAGGGATACCGTACGAGCAGTACTTC. Amino acids: CASSYAGTGIPYEQYF. V is TRBV7-2 and J is TRBJ2-7; TRBD1 agrees at 9 bases. The CDR3 totals 16 residues. Germline CDR1 and CDR2: SGHTA and FQGNSA. V shed 6 bases, J shed 4 bases, and the junction held 13 bases outside the gene matches.

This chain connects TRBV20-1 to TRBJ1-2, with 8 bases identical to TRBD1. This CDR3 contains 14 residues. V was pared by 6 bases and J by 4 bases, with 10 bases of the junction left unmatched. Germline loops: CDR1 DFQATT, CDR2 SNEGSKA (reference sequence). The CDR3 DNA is TGCAGTGCAGTCGGACAGGGAGATATCTATGGCTACACCTTC. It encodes CSAVGQGDIYGYTF.

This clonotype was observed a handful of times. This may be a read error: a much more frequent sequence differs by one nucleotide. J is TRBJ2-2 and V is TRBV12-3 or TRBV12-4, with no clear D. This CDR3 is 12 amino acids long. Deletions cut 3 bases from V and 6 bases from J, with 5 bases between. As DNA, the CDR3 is TGTGCCAGCAGTTTTAACGCCGGGGAGCTGTTTTTT. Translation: CASSFNAGELFF.

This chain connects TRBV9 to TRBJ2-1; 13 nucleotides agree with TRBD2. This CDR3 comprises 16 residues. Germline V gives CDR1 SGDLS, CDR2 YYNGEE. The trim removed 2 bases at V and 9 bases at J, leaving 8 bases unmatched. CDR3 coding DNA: TGTGCCAGCAGCGTGGGGAGCGGACTAGCGGGAGTTGAGCAGTTCTTC. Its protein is CASSVGSGLAGVEQFF. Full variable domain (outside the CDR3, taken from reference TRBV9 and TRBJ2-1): DSGVTQTPKHLITATGQRVTLRCSPRSGDLSVYWYQQSLDQGLQFLIQYYNGEERAKGNILERFSAQQFPDLHSELNLSSLELGDSALYFCASSVGSGLAGVEQFFGPGTRLTVL.

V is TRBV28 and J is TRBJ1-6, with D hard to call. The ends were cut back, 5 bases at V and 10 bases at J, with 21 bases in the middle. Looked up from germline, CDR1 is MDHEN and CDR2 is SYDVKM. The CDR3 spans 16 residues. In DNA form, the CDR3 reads TGTGCCAGCAGTCCCACATACAGACCTTCAGCCTCACCCCTCCACTTT. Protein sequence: CASSPTYRPSASPLHF.

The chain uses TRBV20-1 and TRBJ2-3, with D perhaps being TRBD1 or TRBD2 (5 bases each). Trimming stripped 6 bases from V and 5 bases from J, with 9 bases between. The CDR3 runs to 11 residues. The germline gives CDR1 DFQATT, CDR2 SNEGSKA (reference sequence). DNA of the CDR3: TGCAGTGCCCTGGGGGAAGATACGCAGTATTTT. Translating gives CSALGEDTQYF.

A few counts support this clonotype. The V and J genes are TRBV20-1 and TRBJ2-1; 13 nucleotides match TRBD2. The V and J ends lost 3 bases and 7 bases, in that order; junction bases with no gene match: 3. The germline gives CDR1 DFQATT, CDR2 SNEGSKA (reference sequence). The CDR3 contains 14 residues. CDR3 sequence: CSARTTSGRNEQFF. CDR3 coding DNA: TGCAGTGCTAGGACGACTAGCGGGAGGAATGAGCAGTTCTTC.

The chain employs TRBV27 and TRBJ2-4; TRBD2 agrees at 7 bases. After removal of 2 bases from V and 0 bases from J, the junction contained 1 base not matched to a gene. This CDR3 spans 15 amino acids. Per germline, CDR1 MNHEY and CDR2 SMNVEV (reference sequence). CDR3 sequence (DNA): TGTGCCAGCAGTTTACTAGCGGTAGCCAAAAACATTCAGTACTTC. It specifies CASSLLAVAKNIQYF.

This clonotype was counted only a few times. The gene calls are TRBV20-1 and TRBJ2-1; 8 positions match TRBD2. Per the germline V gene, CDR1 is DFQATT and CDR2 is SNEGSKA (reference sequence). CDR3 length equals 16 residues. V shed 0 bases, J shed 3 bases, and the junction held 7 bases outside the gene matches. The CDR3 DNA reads TGCAGTGCTAGAGAGGCGGGGGGCCTACTCTACAATGAGCAGTTCTTC. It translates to CSAREAGGLLYNEQFF.

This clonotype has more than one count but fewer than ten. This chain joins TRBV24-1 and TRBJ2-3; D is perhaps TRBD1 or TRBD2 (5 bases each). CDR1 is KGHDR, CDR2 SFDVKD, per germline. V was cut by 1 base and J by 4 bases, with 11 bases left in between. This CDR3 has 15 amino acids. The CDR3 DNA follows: TGTGCCACCAGTGATTTACGAGGGGACCCAGATACGCAGTATTTT. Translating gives CATSDLRGDPDTQYF.

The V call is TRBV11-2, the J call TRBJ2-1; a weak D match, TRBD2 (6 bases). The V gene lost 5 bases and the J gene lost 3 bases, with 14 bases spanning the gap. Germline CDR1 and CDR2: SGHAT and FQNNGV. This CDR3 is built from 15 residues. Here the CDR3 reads CASSHPGSFYNEQFF. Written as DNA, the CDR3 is TGTGCCAGCAGCCACCCCGGGAGTTTCTACAATGAGCAGTTCTTC.

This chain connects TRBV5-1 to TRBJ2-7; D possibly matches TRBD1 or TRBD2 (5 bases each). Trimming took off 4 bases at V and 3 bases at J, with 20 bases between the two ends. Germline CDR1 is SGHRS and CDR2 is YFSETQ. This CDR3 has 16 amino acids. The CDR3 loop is CASSPTLIGTDYEQYF. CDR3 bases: TGCGCCAGCAGCCCTACCTTAATAGGGACCGACTACGAGCAGTACTTC.

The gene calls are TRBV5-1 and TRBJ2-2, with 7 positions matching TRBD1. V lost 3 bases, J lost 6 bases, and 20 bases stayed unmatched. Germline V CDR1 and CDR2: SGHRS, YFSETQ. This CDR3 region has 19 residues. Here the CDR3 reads CASSSVPGQWTSDAGELFF. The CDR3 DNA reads TGCGCCAGCAGCTCAGTCCCGGGACAGTGGACGAGCGATGCCGGGGAGCTGTTTTTT. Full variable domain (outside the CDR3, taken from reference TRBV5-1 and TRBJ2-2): KAGVTQTPRYLIKTRGQQVTLSCSPISGHRSVSWYQQTPGQGLQFLFEYFSETQRNKGNFPGRFSGRQFSNSRSEMNVSTLELGDSALYLCASSSVPGQWTSDAGELFFGEGSRLTVL.

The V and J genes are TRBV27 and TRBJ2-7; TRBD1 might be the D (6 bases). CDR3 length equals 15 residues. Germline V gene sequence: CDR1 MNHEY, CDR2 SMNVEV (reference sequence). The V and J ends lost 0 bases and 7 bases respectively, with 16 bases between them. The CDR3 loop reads CASSLSRTDLGEQYF. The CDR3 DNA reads TGTGCCAGCAGTTTATCGAGGACAGACTTAGGGGAGCAGTACTTC.